The 13 T cell receptor beta chains presented below share a single source sample, sequenced in a study of cytomegalovirus exposure and HLA in healthy donors. 60 Vbeta and 13 Jbeta primers were used in PCR. The data were produced by immunoSEQ multiplex PCR, yet TCRdb's version contains in-frame clones alone and is incomplete. The repertoire holds 75,000 to 95,000 clones, with over 75% as singletons. The sample taken for sequencing was PBMCs. These receptors were taken from a human donor in good health.

The V call is TRBV6-1, the J call TRBJ1-2; 7 positions match TRBD1. Germline-derived CDR1 and CDR2 are MNHNS and SASEGT. The CDR3 totals 15 residues. The trim removed 4 bases at V and 2 bases at J, leaving 7 bases unmatched. The CDR3 sequence is CASSVTGLGNYGYTF. The CDR3 DNA is TGTGCCAGCAGTGTGACAGGGTTAGGGAACTATGGCTACACCTTC.

The chain employs TRBV28 and TRBJ2-3; D perhaps matches TRBD2 (5 bases). The germline V and J ends were trimmed by 10 bases and 0 bases, with 17 bases remaining between them. The germline CDR1 and CDR2 sequences are MDHEN and SYDVKM. This CDR3 has 15 amino acids. The CDR3 nucleotides are TGTGCCATCCAGGACTCTCTACAGAGCACAGATACGCAGTATTTT. Its protein product is CAIQDSLQSTDTQYF. Variable domain in full (rest from reference TRBV28 and TRBJ2-3): DVKVTQSSRYLVKRTGEKVFLECVQDMDHENMFWYRQDPGLGLRLIYFSYDVKMKEKGDIPEGYSVSREKKERFSLILESASTNQTSMYLCAIQDSLQSTDTQYFGPGTRLTVL.

The chain has TRBV5-1 and TRBJ1-2, with D maybe TRBD1 (5 bases). Germline-derived CDR1 and CDR2 are SGHRS and YFSETQ. This CDR3 spans 14 amino acids. Trimming took 7 bases from V and 8 from J, leaving 21 bases between them. CDR3 amino acids: CASQSGLLNEGYTF. The CDR3 bases are TGCGCCAGCCAATCGGGACTGCTGAATGAGGGCTACACCTTC. Full variable domain (outside the CDR3, taken from reference TRBV5-1 and TRBJ1-2): KAGVTQTPRYLIKTRGQQVTLSCSPISGHRSVSWYQQTPGQGLQFLFEYFSETQRNKGNFPGRFSGRQFSNSRSEMNVSTLELGDSALYLCASQSGLLNEGYTFGSGTRLTVV.

The genes are TRBV4-1 and TRBJ2-7; 9 positions agree with TRBD1. The CDR3 loop spans 16 amino acids. V shed 2 bases and J 1 base; nucleotides not matched to a gene: 6. Germline V gene data show CDR1 as MGHRA and CDR2 as YSYEKL. CDR3: CASSQWSGTGSYEQYF. CDR3 DNA: TGCGCCAGCAGCCAATGGAGCGGGACAGGGTCCTACGAGCAGTACTTC.

This clone was counted a few times. This sequence joins TRBV5-1 and TRBJ1-1, with D maybe TRBD1 (5 bases). The CDR3 contains 15 residues. V was trimmed by 2 bases and J by 1 base, leaving 12 bases between them. Germline V gene sequence: CDR1 SGHRS, CDR2 YFSETQ. Written as DNA, the CDR3 is TGCGCCAGCAGCTTACAGGAGACAACGAACACTGAAGCTTTCTTT. Its protein product is CASSLQETTNTEAFF.

The CDR3 region has the DNA TGCGCCAGCAGCTTCTGGGGCCCGAACACTGAAGCTTTCTTT. As protein: CASSFWGPNTEAFF. The chain joins TRBV5-1 to TRBJ1-1; D is possibly TRBD1 (5 bases). The germline V and J ends were trimmed by 2 bases and 1 base, with 9 bases remaining between them. The CDR3 contains 14 residues. CDR1 and CDR2 from the germline V gene are SGHRS and YFSETQ. The full variable domain, with the rest looked up from reference TRBV5-1 and TRBJ1-1, is KAGVTQTPRYLIKTRGQQVTLSCSPISGHRSVSWYQQTPGQGLQFLFEYFSETQRNKGNFPGRFSGRQFSNSRSEMNVSTLELGDSALYLCASSFWGPNTEAFFGQGTRLTVV.

The V call is TRBV9, the J call TRBJ1-2; 12 nucleotides match TRBD1. Germline trimming cut 4 bases from V and 6 bases from J; bases unmatched to any gene: 16. Germline loops: CDR1 SGDLS, CDR2 YYNGEE. The CDR3 extends over 18 amino acids. The CDR3 is CASSPRSGTGGRGNGYTF. CDR3 bases: TGTGCCAGCAGCCCACGCTCCGGGACAGGGGGCAGGGGAAATGGCTACACCTTC.

V and J are TRBV9 and TRBJ2-7; no reliable D call. The germline V and J ends were trimmed by 0 bases and 0 bases, with 7 bases remaining between them. The CDR3 is 14 amino acids. Germline values: CDR1 SGDLS, CDR2 YYNGEE. The CDR3 loop reads CASSVGGSSYEQYF. Written as DNA, the CDR3 is TGTGCCAGCAGCGTAGGAGGCAGCTCCTACGAGCAGTACTTC.

The chain recombines TRBV7-2 with TRBJ2-5, with 11 bases matching TRBD2. J gave up 6 bases and V 1 base, and 4 bases lay outside the gene matches. The CDR3 length is 15 residues. Looked up from germline, CDR1 is SGHTA and CDR2 is FQGNSA. The CDR3 sequence is CASSLVSSGGKTQYF. DNA for the CDR3: TGTGCCAGCAGCTTAGTTTCTAGCGGGGGGAAGACCCAGTACTTC.

V is TRBV27 and J is TRBJ2-5; D call uncertain. The CDR3 is made up of 14 amino acids. Germline V CDR1 and CDR2: MNHEY, SMNVEV (reference sequence). The V end lost 0 bases, the J end lost 5 bases, and 10 bases lay between the germline ends. The CDR3 nucleotides read TGTGCCAGCAGTTTATCGTGGGCTTCCGAGACCCAGTACTTC. Protein sequence: CASSLSWASETQYF.

V is TRBV6-1 and J is TRBJ1-5; the match to TRBD1 covers 8 bases. The CDR3 is 13 residues long. The germline V gene encodes CDR1 MNHNS and CDR2 SASEGT. With 4 bases clipped from V and 6 bases from J, the junction kept 2 bases outside the gene matches. CDR3 sequence reads: CASSADRVQPQHF. CDR3 coding DNA: TGTGCCAGCAGTGCGGACAGGGTTCAGCCCCAGCATTTT.

This chain uses TRBV27 with TRBJ1-1; perhaps TRBD1 as D (5 bases). CDR3 length: 15 amino acids. Germline CDR1 reads MNHEY; CDR2 reads SMNVEV (reference sequence). V was shortened by 3 bases and J by 6 bases, with 17 bases between the two germline ends. DNA for the CDR3: TGTGCCAGCAGTTTCCGCGGGGGAGGTTACCCTGAAGCTTTCTTT. It translates to CASSFRGGGYPEAFF.

The sample holds a few counts of this clone. V usage is TRBV5-6 and J usage is TRBJ1-1; D unclear. CDR1 SGHDT and CDR2 YYEEEE come from the germline V gene. CDR3 size: 14 residues. Deletions cut 2 bases from V and 1 base from J, with 9 bases between. The CDR3 DNA sequence: TGTGCCAGCAGCTTTCCAACTCAGAACACTGAAGCTTTCTTT. This encodes CASSFPTQNTEAFF.